This TCR beta chain was sequenced during a study of memory CD8 T cells in hepatitis C reinfection. The CDR3 spans 17 residues. The ends lost 3 bases at V and 0 bases at J; junction bases unmatched: 8. The germline CDR1 and CDR2 sequences are MDHEN and SYDVKM. The time point is: late/post reinfection, 12 to 24 weeks after detection. Sorted cells were sequenced directly ex vivo without any in vitro expansion. At all three reinfection time points, viable CD3+ CD8+ CD45RO- cells from a couple of donors served as controls. The data were produced by immunoSEQ multiplex PCR, yet TCRdb's version contains in-frame clones alone and is incomplete. The repertoire has about 46,000 clones, 80% to 90% of them found once; the top ten carry roughly 0.7%.

The sequence was collected from a young man with hepatitis C virus infection. The rearrangement joins TRBV28 to TRBJ2-7; 10 nucleotides line up with TRBD2. The sequencing sample was made of naive CD8+ T cells sorted from blood. The CDR3 region is CASSFSPSGGTSYEQYF. In DNA, the CDR3 is TGTGCCAGCAGTTTTAGCCCTAGCGGGGGCACCTCCTACGAGCAGTACTTC.